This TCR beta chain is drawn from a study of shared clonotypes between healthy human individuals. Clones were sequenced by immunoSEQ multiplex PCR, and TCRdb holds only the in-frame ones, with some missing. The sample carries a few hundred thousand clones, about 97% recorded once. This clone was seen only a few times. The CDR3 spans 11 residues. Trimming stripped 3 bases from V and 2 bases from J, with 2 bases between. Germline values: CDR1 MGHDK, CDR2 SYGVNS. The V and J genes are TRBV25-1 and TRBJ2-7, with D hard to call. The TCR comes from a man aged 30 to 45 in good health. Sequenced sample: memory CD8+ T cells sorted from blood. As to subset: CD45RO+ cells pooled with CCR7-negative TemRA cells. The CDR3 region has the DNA TGTGCCAGCAGTGAGACCTACGAGCAGTACTTC. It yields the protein CASSETYEQYF.